This passage covers 11 T cell receptor beta chains from one sample sequenced in a study of beta chain features in type 1 diabetes. The sequenced template was cDNA made from the entire isolated RNA. Sequenced by immunoSEQ multiplex PCR; TCRdb stores in-frame clones only, minus some. The sample shows about 450,000 clones, about an eighth of them seen only once. Sequencing input: naive CD4+ T cells from blood. Receptors originate from a woman between 18 and 29 years old in good health.

This chain links TRBV7-3 with TRBJ2-5; TRBD1 might be the D (5 bases). Trimming took 1 base from V and 4 from J, leaving 10 bases between them. This CDR3 comprises 14 residues. The germline V gene has CDR1 SGHTA and CDR2 FQGTGA. CDR3 coding DNA: TGTGCCAGCAGCTTAATGGGTCAGGGAGAGACCCAGTACTTC. Translating it yields CASSLMGQGETQYF.

This rearrangement joins TRBV11-3 to TRBJ2-5, with 9 bases aligning to TRBD1. The V gene end was trimmed by 6 bases and the J gene end by 6 bases; junction bases not matched to a gene: 5. This CDR3 region has 13 residues. Germline CDR1 reads SGHNT; CDR2 reads YENEEA. The CDR3 DNA reads as TGTGCCAGCAGGGGACAGGGTCAACAGACCCAGTACTTC. As protein: CASRGQGQQTQYF. Together with reference TRBV11-3 and TRBJ2-5, the CDR3 gives the full variable domain: EAGVVQSPRYKIIEKKQPVAFWCNPISGHNTLYWYLQNLGQGPELLIRYENEEAVDDSQLPKDRFSAERLKGVDSTLKIQPAELGDSAVYLCASRGQGQQTQYFGPGTRLLVL.

This clone has a handful of counts. The chain is built from TRBV4-3 and TRBJ1-4; unclear D gene. CDR1 LGHNA and CDR2 YSLEER come from the germline V gene. V dropped 4 bases and J dropped 5 bases, with 11 bases sitting between them. CDR3 length equals 14 residues. The CDR3 nucleotides read TGCGCCAGCAGCCTTACCGGGAGCAATGAAAAACTGTTTTTT. It is translated as CASSLTGSNEKLFF.

Note on this clone: Mismatch with germline at one junction end may stem from a read error. The V and J genes are TRBV5-8 and TRBJ1-2, with D perhaps matching TRBD1 (5 bases). The CDR3 is 10 residues long. CDR1 and CDR2 from the germline V gene are SGHTS and YDEGEE. CDR3 bases: TGTGCCAGCAGCCCGTTGGGGGACCGCTTC. Translation gives CASSPLGDRF.

The chain links TRBV18 to TRBJ2-6, with 8 bases matching TRBD1. The J segment lost 0 bases and the V segment lost 3 bases, leaving 7 bases of the junction unmatched. CDR1 is KGHSH and CDR2 is LQKENI in the germline V gene. The CDR3 sequence is 18 residues long. The CDR3 bases are TGTGCCAGCTCACCTCCGGACAGGGTTCACTCTGGGGCCAACGTCCTGACTTTC. Its protein product is CASSPPDRVHSGANVLTF. The full variable domain, its missing parts supplied by reference TRBV18 and TRBJ2-6, is NAGVMQNPRHLVRRRGQEARLRCSPMKGHSHVYWYRQLPEEGLKFMVYLQKENIIDESGMPKERFSAEFPKEGPSILRIQQVVRGDSAAYFCASSPPDRVHSGANVLTFGAGSRLTVL.

The chain recombines TRBV7-2 with TRBJ2-5; the D gene is possibly TRBD1 (5 bases). The V gene's germline CDR1 is SGHTA and CDR2 FQGNSA. Trimming cost V 5 bases and J 7 bases, with 17 bases left between them. The CDR3 spans 14 residues. DNA for the CDR3: TGTGCCAGCAGCCCAGACAGTAAAAGGGGGACCCAGTACTTC. It encodes CASSPDSKRGTQYF.

About this clone: The sample contains more than one DNA sequence encoding this CDR3. This sequence joins TRBV20-1 and TRBJ2-3; no clear D gene. Germline V lookup: CDR1 DFQATT, CDR2 SNEGSKA (reference sequence). CDR3 size: 11 residues. The germline V and J ends were trimmed by 2 bases and 5 bases, with 5 bases remaining between them. The CDR3 nucleotides are TGCAGTGCTAGACTGGTAGATACGCAGTATTTT. Its protein product is CSARLVDTQYF.

The V gene is TRBV29-1, the J gene TRBJ2-3; D is uncertain. The ends were cut back, 4 bases at V and 4 bases at J, with 12 bases in the middle. Germline lookup yields CDR1 SQVTM and CDR2 ANQGSEA. The CDR3 contains 13 residues. CDR3 protein: CSVVSLSSDTQYF. DNA of the CDR3: TGCAGCGTTGTTTCTCTCAGTTCAGATACGCAGTATTTT.

This clone was seen only a few times. V is TRBV7-9 and J is TRBJ2-1, with unresolved D. Trimming removed 7 bases from V and 8 bases from J, with 12 bases in between. Germline-derived CDR1 and CDR2 are SEHNR and FQNEAQ (reference sequence). The CDR3 loop spans 12 amino acids. The CDR3 is CASTLRDDEQFF. The CDR3 bases are TGTGCCAGCACCCTAAGAGACGATGAGCAGTTCTTC.

The chain links TRBV20-1 to TRBJ1-2; D unclear. V lost 5 bases, J lost 4 bases, and 5 bases lay in between. This CDR3 has 10 residues. Germline CDR1 DFQATT, CDR2 SNEGSKA (reference sequence). This CDR3 reads CSAHSYGYTF. DNA for the CDR3: TGCAGTGCTCACAGCTATGGCTACACCTTC.

The V call is TRBV30, the J call TRBJ1-2, with a weak D call TRBD1 (6 bases). Germline V CDR1 and CDR2: GTSNPN, SVGIG (reference sequence). V lost 3 bases to trimming and J lost 5 bases, with 13 bases between them. The CDR3 length is 13 residues. The CDR3 DNA sequence: TGTGCCTGGAGGTGGGGGCGAGGATATGGCTACACCTTC. Translating it yields CAWRWGRGYGYTF.